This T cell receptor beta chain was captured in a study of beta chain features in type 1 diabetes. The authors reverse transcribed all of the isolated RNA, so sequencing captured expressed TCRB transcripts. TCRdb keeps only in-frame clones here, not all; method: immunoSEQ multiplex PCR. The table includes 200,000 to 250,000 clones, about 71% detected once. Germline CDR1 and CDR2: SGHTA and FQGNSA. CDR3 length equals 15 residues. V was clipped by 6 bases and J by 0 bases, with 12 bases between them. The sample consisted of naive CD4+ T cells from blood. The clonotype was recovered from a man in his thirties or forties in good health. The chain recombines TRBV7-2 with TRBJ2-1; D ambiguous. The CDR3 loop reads CASSPRTASYNEQFF. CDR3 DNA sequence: TGTGCCAGCAGTCCAAGGACCGCCTCCTACAATGAGCAGTTCTTC.